Listed below are T cell receptor beta chains from one sample, sequenced in a study of ipilimumab plus nivolumab after autologous stem cell transplantation. The assay was immunoSEQ multiplex PCR, and TCRdb's table has in-frame clones only and misses some. Of fewer than 25,000 clones in the sample, roughly 70% were seen once. This material consisted of PBMCs, taken in a trial of ipilimumab plus nivolumab as post-transplant consolidation. These receptors originate from a male donor with diffuse large B-cell lymphoma. CDR3s include the opening cysteine and the closing phenylalanine or tryptophan.

v_call,cdr3_length,j_call,cdr3_aa
TRBV4-1,14,TRBJ1-2,CASSQDFGERGYTF
TRBV10-1,13,TRBJ2-5,CASSESRMETQYF
TRBV29-1,12,TRBJ2-7,CSVGTDAYEQYF
TRBV30,13,TRBJ1-1,CAWSGGTNTEAFF
TRBV10-2,15,TRBJ2-1,CASGPASGGRGEQFF
TRBV9,15,TRBJ1-1,CASSPGTAKFTEAFF
TRBV2,16,TRBJ2-3,CASRDVAGEITDTQYF
TRBV5-6,13,TRBJ2-7,CASSTRDRSEQYF
TRBV19,14,TRBJ2-7,CASRSRTEIYEQYF
TRBV7-6,14,TRBJ2-5,CASSLEWEGETQYF
TRBV4-1,13,TRBJ2-2,CASSQDSGIQLFF
TRBV4-2,16,TRBJ2-7,CASSPHISGGAGEQYF
TRBV5-4,14,TRBJ2-7,CASSFSAETYEQYF
TRBV6-5,14,TRBJ2-2,CASSSYVNTGELFF
TRBV7-3,17,TRBJ2-7,CASSHGPSAGPTYEQYF
TRBV18,15,TRBJ2-1,CASSRATSGRGEQFF
TRBV15,15,TRBJ2-7,CATSSGTGGSNEQYF
TRBV30,13,TRBJ2-3,CACPSVPTDTQYF
TRBV4-1,12,TRBJ2-7,CASSPGSYEQYF
TRBV27,16,TRBJ2-3,CASSLPSGGGPDTQYF
TRBV7-9,14,TRBJ1-4,CASSYRGQNEKLFF
TRBV5-1,12,TRBJ2-1,CASSPTDNEQFF
TRBV2,15,TRBJ2-7,CASSSYPRERYEQYF
TRBV7-3,17,TRBJ2-2,CASSSTPGGQGTGELFF
TRBV5-1,16,TRBJ1-1,CASSLVDFDYSTEAFF
TRBV5-1,13,TRBJ2-3,CASSLTSTDTQYF
TRBV6-5,13,TRBJ2-7,CASKGPDSYEQYF
TRBV2,14,TRBJ1-4,CASSEASGGEKLFF
TRBV15,11,TRBJ2-3,CATSRENTQYF
TRBV29-1,17,TRBJ2-1,CSVDDRTSGSVGNEQFF
TRBV25-1,14,TRBJ2-2,CASSVAGRTGELFF
TRBV9,15,TRBJ1-2,CASSVLRAGAPGYTF
TRBV5-1,15,TRBJ1-2,CASSWDWDSLYGYTF
TRBV5-1,15,TRBJ1-1,CASSLNPGATTEAFF
TRBV6-1,15,TRBJ2-2,CASTLAGGNTGELFF
TRBV9,15,TRBJ1-3,CASSVSGASGNTIYF
TRBV27,13,TRBJ1-6,CASSFGTSSPLHF
TRBV29-1,13,TRBJ2-7,CSVAMDAPYEQYF
TRBV5-1,13,TRBJ1-1,CASSLPLNTEAFF
TRBV5-6,14,TRBJ1-4,CASSLPTGVEELFF
TRBV9,17,TRBJ2-1,CASSVQTLAGAYNEQFF
TRBV2,15,TRBJ1-2,CASSESVGDRGGYTF
TRBV6-5,13,TRBJ1-1,CASRYRGGTEAFF
TRBV7-8,16,TRBJ2-7,CASSRDGRAGGNEQYF